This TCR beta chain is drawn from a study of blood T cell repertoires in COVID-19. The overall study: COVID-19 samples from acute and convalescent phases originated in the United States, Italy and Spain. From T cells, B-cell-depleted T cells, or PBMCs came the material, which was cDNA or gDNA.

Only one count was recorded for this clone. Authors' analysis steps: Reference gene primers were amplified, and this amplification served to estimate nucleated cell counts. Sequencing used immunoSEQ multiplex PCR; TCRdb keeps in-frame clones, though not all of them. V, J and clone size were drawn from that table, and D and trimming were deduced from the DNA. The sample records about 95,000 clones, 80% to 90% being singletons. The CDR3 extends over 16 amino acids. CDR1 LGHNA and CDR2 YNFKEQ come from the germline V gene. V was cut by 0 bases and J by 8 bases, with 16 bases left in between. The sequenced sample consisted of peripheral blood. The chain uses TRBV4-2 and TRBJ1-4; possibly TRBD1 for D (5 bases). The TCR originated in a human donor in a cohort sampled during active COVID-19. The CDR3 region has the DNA TGTGCCAGCAGCCAAGATATTAAACAGGCAGGAGAAAAACTGTTTTTT. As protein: CASSQDIKQAGEKLFF.